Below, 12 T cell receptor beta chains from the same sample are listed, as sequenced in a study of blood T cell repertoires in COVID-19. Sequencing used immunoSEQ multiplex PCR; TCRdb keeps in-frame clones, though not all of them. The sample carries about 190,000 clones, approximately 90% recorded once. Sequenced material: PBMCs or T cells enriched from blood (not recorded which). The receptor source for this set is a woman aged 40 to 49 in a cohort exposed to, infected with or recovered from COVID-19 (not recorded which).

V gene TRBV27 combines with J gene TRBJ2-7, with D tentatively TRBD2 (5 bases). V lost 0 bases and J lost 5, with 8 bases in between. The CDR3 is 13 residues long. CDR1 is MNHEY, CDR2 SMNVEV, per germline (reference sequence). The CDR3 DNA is TGTGCCAGCAGTTTATCGCTCGGGGACGAGCAGTACTTC. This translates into CASSLSLGDEQYF.

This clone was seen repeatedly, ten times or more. The CDR3 DNA is TGTGCCAGCAGTGACGGGCAGGGGGCAGGGGATACGCAGTATTTT. Encoded protein: CASSDGQGAGDTQYF. The chain combines TRBV6-4 with TRBJ2-3; 8 bases map to TRBD1. Germline V gene data show CDR1 as MRHNA and CDR2 as SNTAGT. This CDR3 is 15 amino acids long. J lost 6 bases, V lost 2 bases, and 7 bases had no gene match.

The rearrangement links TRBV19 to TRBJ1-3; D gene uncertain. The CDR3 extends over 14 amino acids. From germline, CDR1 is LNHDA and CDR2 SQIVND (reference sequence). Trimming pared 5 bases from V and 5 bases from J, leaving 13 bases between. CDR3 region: CASSWALSRNTIYF. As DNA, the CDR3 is TGTGCCAGTAGTTGGGCTCTTTCCAGAAACACCATATATTTT.

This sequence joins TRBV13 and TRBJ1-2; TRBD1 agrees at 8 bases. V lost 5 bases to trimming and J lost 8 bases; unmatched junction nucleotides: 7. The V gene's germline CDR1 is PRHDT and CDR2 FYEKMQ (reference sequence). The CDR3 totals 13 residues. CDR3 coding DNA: TGTGCCAGCAGCGTGGACAGGGCGAGGGGCTACACCTTC. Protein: CASSVDRARGYTF.

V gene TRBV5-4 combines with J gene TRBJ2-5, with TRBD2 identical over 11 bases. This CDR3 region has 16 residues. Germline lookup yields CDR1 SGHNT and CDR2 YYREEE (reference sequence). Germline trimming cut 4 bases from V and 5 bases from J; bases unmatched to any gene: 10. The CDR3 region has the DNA TGTGCCAGCAGCCCGGCGGGTAGCGGGGGGGTGGAGACCCAGTACTTC. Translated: CASSPAGSGGVETQYF. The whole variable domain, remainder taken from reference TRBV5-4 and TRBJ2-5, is ETGVTQSPTHLIKTRGQQVTLRCSSQSGHNTVSWYQQALGQGPQFIFQYYREEENGRGNFPPRFSGLQFPNYSSELNVNALELDDSALYLCASSPAGSGGVETQYFGPGTRLLVL.

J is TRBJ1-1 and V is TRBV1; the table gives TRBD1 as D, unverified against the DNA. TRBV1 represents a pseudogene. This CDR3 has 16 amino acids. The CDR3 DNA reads TGCACCAGCAGCCAAGCGTCGGGGACAGAGGGGACTGAAGCTTTCTTT. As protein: CTSSQASGTEGTEAFF.

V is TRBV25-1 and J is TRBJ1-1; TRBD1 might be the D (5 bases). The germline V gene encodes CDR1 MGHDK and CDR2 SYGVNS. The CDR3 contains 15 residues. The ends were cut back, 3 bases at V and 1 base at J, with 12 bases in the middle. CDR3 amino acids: CASSDPLRGNTEAFF. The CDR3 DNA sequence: TGTGCCAGCAGTGATCCACTAAGGGGGAACACTGAAGCTTTCTTT.

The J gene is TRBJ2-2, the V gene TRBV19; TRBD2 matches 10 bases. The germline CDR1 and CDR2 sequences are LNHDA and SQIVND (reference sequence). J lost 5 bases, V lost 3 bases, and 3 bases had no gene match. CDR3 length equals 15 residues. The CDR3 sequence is CASSISSGGTGELFF. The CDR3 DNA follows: TGTGCCAGTAGTATTAGTAGCGGGGGGACCGGGGAGCTGTTTTTT.

Written as DNA, the CDR3 is TGTGCCACCAGTGACTGGACACGAACTAGCACAGATACGCAGTATTTT. It yields the protein CATSDWTRTSTDTQYF. The genes are TRBV24-1 and TRBJ2-3, with D possibly matching TRBD1 (5 bases). CDR3 length: 16 amino acids. Germline assignment: CDR1 KGHDR and CDR2 SFDVKD. Trimming pared 4 bases from V and 0 bases from J, leaving 13 bases between.

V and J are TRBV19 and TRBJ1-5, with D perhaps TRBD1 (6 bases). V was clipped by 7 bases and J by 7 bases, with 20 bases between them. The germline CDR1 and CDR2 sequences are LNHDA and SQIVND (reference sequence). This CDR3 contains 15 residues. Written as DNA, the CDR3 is TGTGCCAGTACTACCCCCCCAACAGGGAGACAGCCCCAGCATTTT. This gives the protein CASTTPPTGRQPQHF.

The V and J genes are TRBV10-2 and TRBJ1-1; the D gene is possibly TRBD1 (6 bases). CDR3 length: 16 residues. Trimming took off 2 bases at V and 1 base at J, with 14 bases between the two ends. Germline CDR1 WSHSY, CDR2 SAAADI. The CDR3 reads CASSEGTGIPNTEAFF. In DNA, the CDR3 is TGCGCCAGCAGTGAGGGTACAGGGATACCGAACACTGAAGCTTTCTTT.

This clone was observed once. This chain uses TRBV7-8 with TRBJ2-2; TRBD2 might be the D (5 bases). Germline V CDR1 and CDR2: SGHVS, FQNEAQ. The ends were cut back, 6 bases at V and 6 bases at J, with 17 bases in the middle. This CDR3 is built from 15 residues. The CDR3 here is CASSLGSGRAGELFF. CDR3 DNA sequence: TGTGCCAGCAGTCTAGGATCGGGAAGAGCCGGGGAGCTGTTTTTT.